One sample yielded the 23 T cell receptor beta chains listed below, sequenced in a study of Ad26.COV2.S vaccination and SARS-CoV-2 variants. Some clones are missing from TCRdb's copy, which holds only in-frame ones; the method was immunoSEQ multiplex PCR. In the table there are 150,000 to 200,000 clones, around 90% of which are singletons. The sample consisted of peripheral blood, taken after recovery from COVID-19. All receptors derive from a human donor who had recovered from COVID-19.

The chain links TRBV5-6 to TRBJ1-4; possibly TRBD1 for D (6 bases). V lost 0 bases to trimming and J lost 4 bases, with 7 bases between them. This CDR3 is 14 amino acids long. CDR1 and CDR2 from the germline V gene are SGHDT and YYEEEE. CDR3 in DNA: TGTGCCAGCAGCTTGGGCAGGGGTAATGAAAAACTGTTTTTT. It is translated as CASSLGRGNEKLFF.

This sequence joins TRBV29-1 and TRBJ2-5, with 10 bases identical to TRBD2. Germline lookup yields CDR1 SQVTM and CDR2 ANQGSEA. The CDR3 length is 14 residues. With 3 bases clipped from V and 6 bases from J, the junction kept 7 bases outside the gene matches. The chain's CDR3 is CSVDPSGSSKTQYF. The CDR3 DNA reads TGCAGCGTTGACCCTAGCGGGAGTTCAAAGACCCAGTACTTC.

In its sample, this clone was seen a few times. The chain is built from TRBV2 and TRBJ2-2; D possibly matches TRBD1 or TRBD2 (5 bases each). CDR3 length: 13 residues. CDR1 is SNHLY, CDR2 FYNNEI, per germline. V shed 3 bases and J shed 3 bases, with 5 bases lying between them. CDR3 sequence (DNA): TGTGCCAGCAGTGAGGGGGACACCGGGGAGCTGTTTTTT. Translated, it gives CASSEGDTGELFF.

This chain uses TRBV30 with TRBJ2-3; D not certain. The CDR3 loop spans 14 amino acids. Germline values: CDR1 GTSNPN, CDR2 SVGIG (reference sequence). The V and J ends lost 1 base and 0 bases respectively, with 8 bases between them. Here the CDR3 DNA reads TGTGCCTGGAGTGGCCCTGCCAGCACAGATACGCAGTATTTT. It translates to CAWSGPASTDTQYF.

V and J are TRBV6-5 and TRBJ1-1; D unresolved. The germline V and J ends were trimmed by 6 bases and 5 bases, with 16 bases remaining between them. The CDR3 contains 14 residues. Germline CDR1 MNHEY, CDR2 SVGAGI. CDR3 sequence reads: CASRTQTPGTEAFF. The CDR3 DNA sequence: TGTGCCAGCAGAACACAGACCCCGGGAACTGAAGCTTTCTTT.

The J gene is TRBJ1-1, the V gene TRBV7-9; D is ambiguous. Trimming stripped 1 base from V and 2 bases from J, with 8 bases between. This CDR3 spans 14 amino acids. The germline gives CDR1 SEHNR, CDR2 FQNEAQ (reference sequence). The CDR3 sequence: CASSLGQANTEAFF. The CDR3 region has the DNA TGTGCCAGCAGCTTAGGGCAGGCTAACACTGAAGCTTTCTTT.

The genes are TRBV12-3 or TRBV12-4 and TRBJ2-7; 7 nucleotides match TRBD1. The ends lost 6 bases at V and 4 bases at J; junction bases unmatched: 6. The CDR3 sequence is 13 residues long. The CDR3 sequence: CASSRGQLYEQYF. The CDR3, as DNA: TGTGCCAGCAGCCGGGGACAGCTTTACGAGCAGTACTTC.

V usage is TRBV5-6 and J usage is TRBJ2-7; D remains ambiguous. Deletions cut 2 bases from V and 0 bases from J, with 9 bases between. CDR1 is SGHDT and CDR2 is YYEEEE in the germline V gene. CDR3 length: 14 residues. The CDR3 here is CASSLGAHSYEQYF. In nucleotides, the CDR3 is TGTGCCAGCAGCTTAGGCGCGCACTCCTACGAGCAGTACTTC.

This chain connects TRBV30 to TRBJ2-1; D not certain. This CDR3 region has 11 residues. Trimming pared 1 base from V and 6 bases from J, leaving 4 bases between. CDR1 GTSNPN and CDR2 SVGIG come from the germline V gene (reference sequence). CDR3 region: CAWSAPNEQFF. The CDR3 DNA sequence: TGTGCCTGGAGTGCCCCCAATGAGCAGTTCTTC.

The V and J genes are TRBV20-1 and TRBJ1-1, with 7 bases identical to TRBD1. Unmatched junction bases numbered 8, after V lost 5 bases and J lost 5 bases. This CDR3 has 13 residues. The germline V gene has CDR1 DFQATT and CDR2 SNEGSKA (reference sequence). CDR3 bases: TGCAGTGCTCGTGTGGCAGGGGGGACTGAAGCTTTCTTT. Protein sequence: CSARVAGGTEAFF.

This sequence joins TRBV4-1 and TRBJ1-6, with D unclear. The ends were cut back, 2 bases at V and 13 bases at J, with 18 bases in the middle. Germline V gene sequence: CDR1 MGHRA, CDR2 YSYEKL. The CDR3 has 15 residues. The CDR3, as DNA: TGCGCCAGCAGCCAATTGACATCACGCCTTTATCCCCTCCACTTT. Its protein is CASSQLTSRLYPLHF.

The genes are TRBV5-1 and TRBJ2-2; D not certain. Deletions cut 1 base from V and 3 bases from J, with 10 bases between. CDR3 size: 15 residues. CDR1 and CDR2 from the germline V gene are SGHRS and YFSETQ. The CDR3 reads CASSLNGPDTGELFF. In nucleotides, the CDR3 is TGCGCCAGCAGCTTGAACGGGCCCGACACCGGGGAGCTGTTTTTT.

The CDR3 DNA sequence: TGTGCCAGCAGCCCTCGGGGAGAGACCCAGTACTTC. Its protein is CASSPRGETQYF. This rearrangement joins TRBV12-3 or TRBV12-4 to TRBJ2-5; perhaps TRBD2 as D (5 bases). Trimming took 6 bases from V and 4 from J, leaving 9 bases between them. The CDR3 runs 12 residues.

The chain has TRBV1 and TRBJ2-7; the table assigns TRBD2, which was not confirmed against the DNA. TRBV1 is a recognized pseudogene. The CDR3 loop spans 16 amino acids. The CDR3 reads CTSSHISGRAYNEQYF. The CDR3 nucleotides are TGCACCAGCAGCCACATTAGCGGGAGGGCTTACAACGAGCAGTACTTC.

This clone was counted a single time. The chain couples TRBV5-1 to TRBJ2-7, with 9 bases identical to TRBD2. Germline CDR1 and CDR2: SGHRS and YFSETQ. J was trimmed by 12 bases and V by 2 bases; bases with no gene match: 12. This CDR3 is 14 amino acids long. The CDR3 DNA sequence: TGCGCCAGCAGCTTAGAAGCGGGAGGAGCCAGGGGGTACTTC. Residues: CASSLEAGGARGYF.

This clone was recorded once. This rearrangement joins TRBV5-1 to TRBJ1-4, with D unresolved. This CDR3 region has 15 residues. Germline lookup yields CDR1 SGHRS and CDR2 YFSETQ. Trimming removed 0 bases at V and 8 bases at J, with 14 bases between. The CDR3 nucleotides read TGCGCCAGCAGCTTGGAAGGCTTGGGGAGAGAAAAACTGTTTTTT. Translating it yields CASSLEGLGREKLFF.

V usage is TRBV7-2 and J usage is TRBJ2-4; D is uncertain. There are 14 residues in the CDR3. Per germline, CDR1 SGHTA and CDR2 FQGNSA. The V and J ends lost 5 bases and 0 bases respectively, with 8 bases between them. The CDR3 region has the DNA TGTGCCAGCAGCCCCCAGGTAGCCAAAAACATTCAGTACTTC. It is translated as CASSPQVAKNIQYF.

With regard to this clone: A read error may produce the germline difference seen at one junction end. The V gene is TRBV10-3, the J gene TRBJ2-7; TRBD2 is a possible D gene (6 bases). The CDR3 contains 13 residues. Germline CDR1 and CDR2: ENHRY and SYGVKD. DNA of the CDR3: TGTGCCATCAGTGAGTCGAGCGACGGGGGACTGTTCTTC. Protein product: CAISESSDGGLFF.

The chain couples TRBV6-5 to TRBJ2-1, with a tentative D call TRBD2 (5 bases). V was cut by 6 bases and J by 10 bases, with 16 bases left in between. CDR1 is MNHEY, CDR2 SVGAGI, per germline. CDR3 length: 13 amino acids. CDR3: CASSRTRLGEQFF. CDR3 DNA: TGTGCCAGCAGCCGGACTCGTCTCGGGGAGCAGTTCTTC.

This clone was observed a single time. The chain combines TRBV27 with TRBJ1-5, with 10 bases identical to TRBD1. Germline assignment: CDR1 MNHEY and CDR2 SMNVEV (reference sequence). The ends lost 8 bases at V and 6 bases at J; junction bases unmatched: 4. The CDR3 extends over 13 amino acids. The chain's CDR3 is CASPGTGAQPQHF. In DNA form, the CDR3 reads TGTGCCAGCCCCGGGACAGGGGCTCAGCCCCAGCATTTT.

The chain uses TRBV5-4 and TRBJ2-2, with TRBD1 as a possible D gene (5 bases). Germline CDR1 and CDR2: SGHNT and YYREEE (reference sequence). CDR3 length: 12 amino acids. V lost 5 bases and J 6 bases, leaving 8 bases between the germline ends. CDR3 region: CASRRQSGELFF. In DNA form, the CDR3 reads TGTGCCAGCAGAAGACAGTCCGGGGAGCTGTTTTTT.

The chain is built from TRBV9 and TRBJ1-4; D may be TRBD1 (6 bases). This CDR3 contains 19 residues. V was shortened by 0 bases and J by 0 bases, with 18 bases between the two germline ends. Germline-derived CDR1 and CDR2 are SGDLS and YYNGEE. The CDR3 loop reads CASSVGSGTLRATNEKLFF. CDR3 in DNA: TGTGCCAGCAGCGTAGGGTCAGGGACATTGAGGGCAACTAATGAAAAACTGTTTTTT.

The chain has TRBV6-5 and TRBJ1-5, with 8 positions matching TRBD1. The CDR3 length is 15 residues. Germline CDR1 MNHEY, CDR2 SVGAGI. V shed 5 bases, J shed 7 bases, and the junction held 10 bases outside the gene matches. CDR3 protein: CASSTDRVRGQPQHF. The CDR3 DNA follows: TGTGCCAGCAGTACGGACAGGGTGAGAGGCCAGCCCCAGCATTTT.